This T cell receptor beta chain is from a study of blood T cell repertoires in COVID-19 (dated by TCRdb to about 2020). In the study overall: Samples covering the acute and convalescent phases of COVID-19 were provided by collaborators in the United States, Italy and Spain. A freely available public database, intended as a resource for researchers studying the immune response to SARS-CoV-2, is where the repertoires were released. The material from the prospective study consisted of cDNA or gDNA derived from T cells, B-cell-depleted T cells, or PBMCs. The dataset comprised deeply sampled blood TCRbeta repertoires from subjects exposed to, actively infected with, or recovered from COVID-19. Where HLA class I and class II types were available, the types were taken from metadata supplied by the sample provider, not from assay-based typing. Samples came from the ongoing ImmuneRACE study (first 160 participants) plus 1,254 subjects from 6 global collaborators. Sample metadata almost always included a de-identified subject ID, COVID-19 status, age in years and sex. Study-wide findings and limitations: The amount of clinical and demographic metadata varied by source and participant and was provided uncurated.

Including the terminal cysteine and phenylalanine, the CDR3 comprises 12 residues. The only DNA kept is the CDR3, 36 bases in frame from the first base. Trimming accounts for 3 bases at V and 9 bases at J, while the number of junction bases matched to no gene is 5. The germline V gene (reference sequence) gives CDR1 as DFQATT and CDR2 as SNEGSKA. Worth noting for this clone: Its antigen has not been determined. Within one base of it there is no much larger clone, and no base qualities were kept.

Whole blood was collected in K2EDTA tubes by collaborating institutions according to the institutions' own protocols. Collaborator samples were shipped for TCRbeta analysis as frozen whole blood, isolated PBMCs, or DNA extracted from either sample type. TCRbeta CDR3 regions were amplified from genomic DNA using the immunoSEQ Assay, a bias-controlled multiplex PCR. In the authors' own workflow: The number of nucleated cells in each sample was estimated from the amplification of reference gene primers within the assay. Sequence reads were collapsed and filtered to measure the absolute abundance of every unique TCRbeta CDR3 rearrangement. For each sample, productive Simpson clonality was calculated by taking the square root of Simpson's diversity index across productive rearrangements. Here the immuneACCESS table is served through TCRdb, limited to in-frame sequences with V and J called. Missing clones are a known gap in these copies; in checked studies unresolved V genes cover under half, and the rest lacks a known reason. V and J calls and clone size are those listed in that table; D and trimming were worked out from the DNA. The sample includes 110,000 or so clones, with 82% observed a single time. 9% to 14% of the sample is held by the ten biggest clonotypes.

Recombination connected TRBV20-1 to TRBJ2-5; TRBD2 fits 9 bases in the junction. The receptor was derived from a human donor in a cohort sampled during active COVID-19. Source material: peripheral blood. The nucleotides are TGCAGTGCTAGTGAGGTAGCGGGGGCCCAGTACTTC. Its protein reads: CSASEVAGAQYF.